The sequence of this T cell receptor beta chain was determined in a study of early T cells in non-severe SARS-CoV-2 infection. In the study overall: Sequencing input comprised bulk RNA from unsorted whole blood; chain pairing was not available. Notes on the study in general: Missing private and CD4 specificities, VDJdb matching favored anti-spike CD8 responses.

This clonotype was seen more than once but under ten times. Its antigen remains unidentified. The CDR3 is 13 residues long. The V and J ends lost 4 bases and 4 bases, in that order; junction bases with no gene match: 1. CDR1 and CDR2 from the germline V gene are SGHDT and YYEEEE. Researchers tagged individual cDNA molecules with unique molecular identifiers. MiXCR, applied by TCRdb to the 5' RACE reads, yields one record per CDR3 protein. The table records under 85,000 distinct CDR3 sequences, roughly 14% of them present only once. The rearrangement joins TRBV5-6 to TRBJ2-1; 8 nucleotides align to TRBD1. The material sequenced was whole blood, taken at baseline. This clonotype was obtained from an adult who was a healthcare worker with PCR-confirmed SARS-CoV-2 infection or an uninfected control (not recorded which). CDR3 amino acids: CASSQGAYNEQFF. CDR3 nucleotides: TGTGCCAGCAGCCAGGGGGCGTACAATGAGCAGTTCTTC.